The present entry profiles one TCR beta chain with its context. Its antigen is not identified. TRB rearrangements were amplified by touch-down multiplex PCR with mixed TRB-A/B primers. TCRdb processed the multiplex PCR reads again and assigns one entry to each CDR3 protein, with no DNA. The sample totals fewer than 7,500 distinct CDR3 sequences. CDR3 size: 15 residues. Germline V lookup: CDR1 MNHEY, CDR2 SVGAGI. The data belong to a study of T cell clusters in autoimmune cytopenias. Whole-study results and caveats: Functional roles of the in silico T cell clusters still await experimental validation.

Each sample's input was 250 ng genomic DNA, some 34,000 genome equivalents. The same data also contributed to another study, on T cell repertoires in aging, cancer and after chemotherapy. That study reports: Donor ages fell into six groups from 30 or younger up to 70 or older. About 9 million TCR reads made up the full dataset. Rebound thymic output was suggested by rising median generation probability during chemotherapy in each cancer cohort.

The receptor was derived from a human donor in good health. The chain joins TRBV6-5 to TRBJ2-1. Material for sequencing was peripheral blood. CDR3: CASSYSGDPYNEQFF.